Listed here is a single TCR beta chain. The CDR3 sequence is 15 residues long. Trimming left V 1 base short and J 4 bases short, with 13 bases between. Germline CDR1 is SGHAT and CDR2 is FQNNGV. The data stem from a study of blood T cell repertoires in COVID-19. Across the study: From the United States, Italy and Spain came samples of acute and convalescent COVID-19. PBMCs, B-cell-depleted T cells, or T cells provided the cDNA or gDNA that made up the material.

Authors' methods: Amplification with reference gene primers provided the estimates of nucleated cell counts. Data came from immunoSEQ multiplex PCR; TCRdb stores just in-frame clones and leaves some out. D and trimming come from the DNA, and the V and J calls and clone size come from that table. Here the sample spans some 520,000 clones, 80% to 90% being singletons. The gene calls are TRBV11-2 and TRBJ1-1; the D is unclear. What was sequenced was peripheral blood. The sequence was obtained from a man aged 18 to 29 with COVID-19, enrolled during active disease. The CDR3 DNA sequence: TGTGCCAGCAGCTTAGGCTTACACAGCGGCACTGAAGCTTTCTTT. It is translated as CASSLGLHSGTEAFF.